One sample yielded the 18 T cell receptor beta chains listed below, sequenced in a study of cytomegalovirus exposure and HLA in healthy donors. Researchers ran the PCR with 60 Vbeta and 13 Jbeta primers. The table came from immunoSEQ multiplex PCR; TCRdb's copy has only in-frame clones and leaves some out. The top ten hold 1.6% of the sample, which has about 190,000 clones, almost 80% seen once. The sequenced sample consisted of PBMCs. The origin of the receptors is a woman between 18 and 29 years old in good health and CMV-seronegative.

V is TRBV6-1 and J is TRBJ1-2; maybe TRBD1 (5 bases). The CDR3 contains 13 residues. The germline gives CDR1 MNHNS, CDR2 SASEGT. Trimming removed 7 bases from V and 4 bases from J, with 13 bases in between. Written as DNA, the CDR3 is TGTGCCAGCACCGAGACAGAAACCTATGGCTACACCTTC. This sequence encodes CASTETETYGYTF.

This chain uses TRBV2 with TRBJ1-5; 11 positions agree with TRBD1. The junction had 13 bases not matched to a gene; V was cut back by 6 bases and J by 0 bases. From germline, CDR1 is SNHLY and CDR2 FYNNEI. The CDR3 runs to 19 residues. CDR3 amino acids: CASRREGQGVSYSNQPQHF. CDR3 nucleotide sequence: TGTGCCAGCAGACGGGAGGGACAGGGGGTTTCTTATAGCAATCAGCCCCAGCATTTT.

On this clone itself: Other DNA sequences from this sample encode an identical CDR3 as well. The chain employs TRBV9 and TRBJ2-1, with 9 bases that match TRBD1. The CDR3 runs 15 residues. The germline gives CDR1 SGDLS, CDR2 YYNGEE. V was clipped by 0 bases and J by 5 bases; unmatched bases: 3. The CDR3, as DNA: TGTGCCAGCAGCGTAGACGGGACAGGGAACAATGAGCAGTTCTTC. It encodes CASSVDGTGNNEQFF.

This chain joins TRBV6-5 and TRBJ2-7; a possible D gene is TRBD1 (6 bases). V was cut by 4 bases and J by 0 bases, with 13 bases left in between. Germline loops: CDR1 MNHEY, CDR2 SVGAGI. The CDR3 has 15 residues. In DNA form, the CDR3 reads TGTGCCAGCAGTTCCAACAGGGTAGGCTCCTACGAGCAGTACTTC. Protein: CASSSNRVGSYEQYF.

The DNA for the CDR3 is TGTGCCATCAGTGGACAGGGCACTGAAGCTTTCTTT. This sequence encodes CAISGQGTEAFF. This sequence joins TRBV10-3 and TRBJ1-1, with 7 bases aligning to TRBD1. With 4 bases clipped from V and 4 bases from J, the junction kept 0 bases outside the gene matches. The CDR3 length is 12 residues. CDR1 and CDR2 from the germline V gene are ENHRY and SYGVKD.

This clone has a handful of counts. The V call is TRBV6-5, the J call TRBJ2-3; 10 bases fit TRBD2. CDR3 length: 14 amino acids. J gave up 6 bases and V 1 base, and 1 base lay outside the gene matches. Germline V lookup: CDR1 MNHEY, CDR2 SVGAGI. The CDR3 DNA reads as TGTGCCAGCAGTTACTGGACTAGCGGCGATACGCAGTATTTT. Protein sequence: CASSYWTSGDTQYF.

The chain has TRBV5-4 and TRBJ1-4; 7 bases align to TRBD1. Germline values: CDR1 SGHNT, CDR2 YYREEE (reference sequence). This CDR3 contains 13 residues. V shed 3 bases, J shed 10 bases, and the junction held 6 bases outside the gene matches. The CDR3 bases are TGTGCCAGCAGCTCCCGACAGGGTGCAAAACTGTTTTTT. Protein sequence: CASSSRQGAKLFF.

This clone has more than one count but fewer than ten. This rearrangement joins TRBV6-5 to TRBJ1-3; D not resolved. This CDR3 spans 13 amino acids. V was trimmed by 6 bases and J by 6 bases, leaving 12 bases between them. CDR1 is MNHEY and CDR2 is SVGAGI in the germline V gene. CDR3 coding DNA: TGTGCCAGCAGCCCGGGAGAATCAAACACCATATATTTT. Translation: CASSPGESNTIYF.

This sequence joins TRBV5-1 and TRBJ2-2, with 9 nucleotides matching TRBD1. V shed 3 bases, J shed 7 bases, and the junction held 4 bases outside the gene matches. The germline V gene has CDR1 SGHRS and CDR2 YFSETQ. CDR3 size: 14 residues. CDR3 nucleotides: TGCGCCAGCAGCTCTCCGGGACAGGGCGGGGAGCTGTTTTTT. As protein: CASSSPGQGGELFF.

The CDR3 is CASSATQGDTEAFF. The CDR3 coding sequence is TGCGCCAGCAGTGCGACCCAGGGGGACACTGAAGCTTTCTTT. J is TRBJ1-1 and V is TRBV10-1; 7 bases line up with TRBD1. Trimming removed 4 bases from V and 3 bases from J; junction bases left unmatched: 5. Germline loops: CDR1 WNHNN, CDR2 SYGVQD (reference sequence). CDR3 length: 14 amino acids.

The V call is TRBV10-3, the J call TRBJ2-3; 8 positions agree with TRBD1. Germline-derived CDR1 and CDR2 are ENHRY and SYGVKD. V was clipped by 6 bases and J by 4 bases; unmatched bases: 9. The CDR3 totals 15 residues. As DNA, the CDR3 is TGTGCCATCAGCCCCAGACAGGGGAGCTCAGATACGCAGTATTTT. Its translation: CAISPRQGSSDTQYF.

This chain connects TRBV27 to TRBJ1-2, with TRBD1 matching over 9 bases. The CDR3 contains 17 residues. CDR1 is MNHEY, CDR2 SMNVEV, per germline (reference sequence). With 3 bases clipped from V and 1 base from J, the junction kept 9 bases outside the gene matches. The CDR3 region is CASSLSPGQGYNYGYTF. The CDR3 DNA reads TGTGCCAGCAGTTTGAGCCCGGGACAGGGATATAACTATGGCTACACCTTC.

The chain has TRBV2 and TRBJ1-5; D might be TRBD1 (5 bases). V was pared by 7 bases and J by 4 bases, with 20 bases between. This CDR3 has 16 residues. Germline CDR1 SNHLY, CDR2 FYNNEI. This CDR3 reads CASNPSATAQNQPQHF. DNA of the CDR3: TGTGCCAGCAATCCATCAGCGACAGCCCAGAATCAGCCCCAGCATTTT.

CDR3 in DNA: TGCGCCAGCAGCGTGTCCGGGACAGGGTTCGATGAGCAGTTCTTC. As protein: CASSVSGTGFDEQFF. The rearrangement links TRBV5-1 to TRBJ2-1; TRBD1 aligns across 9 bases. Germline V gene data show CDR1 as SGHRS and CDR2 as YFSETQ. The CDR3 spans 15 residues. V lost 4 bases to trimming and J lost 8 bases; unmatched junction nucleotides: 10.

This clone was recorded once. The gene calls are TRBV18 and TRBJ2-7, with a tentative D call TRBD1 (6 bases). V dropped 0 bases and J dropped 1 base, with 10 bases sitting between them. The germline V gene encodes CDR1 KGHSH and CDR2 LQKENI. The CDR3 consists of 15 residues. CDR3 bases: TGTGCCAGCTCACCACCGCAGGGGCATTCCTACGAGCAGTACTTC. Translation gives CASSPPQGHSYEQYF. Using reference TRBV18 and TRBJ2-7 for the parts outside the CDR3, the full variable domain is NAGVMQNPRHLVRRRGQEARLRCSPMKGHSHVYWYRQLPEEGLKFMVYLQKENIIDESGMPKERFSAEFPKEGPSILRIQQVVRGDSAAYFCASSPPQGHSYEQYFGPGTRLTVT.

The rearrangement uses TRBV6-1 and TRBJ1-1; no definite D call. This CDR3 has 19 residues. V was trimmed by 3 bases and J by 0 bases, leaving 23 bases between them. Germline loops: CDR1 MNHNS, CDR2 SASEGT. CDR3 in DNA: TGTGCCAGCAGTGACGCGGGCTGGGCAGGCCTCAACATGAACACTGAAGCTTTCTTT. Its protein product is CASSDAGWAGLNMNTEAFF.

V is TRBV6-5 and J is TRBJ2-1; tentatively, D is TRBD2 (7 bases). The CDR3 runs 13 residues. Per the germline V gene, CDR1 is MNHEY and CDR2 is SVGAGI. V was clipped by 6 bases and J by 9 bases, with 15 bases between them. The CDR3 DNA is TGTGCCAGCAGGGGGTGGGGGGGCGTTGAGCAGTTCTTC. The encoded protein is CASRGWGGVEQFF.

The J gene is TRBJ2-1, the V gene TRBV4-1, with 8 bases that match TRBD2. Germline V lookup: CDR1 MGHRA, CDR2 YSYEKL. There are 18 residues in the CDR3. The junction had 15 bases not matched to a gene; V was cut back by 1 base and J by 7 bases. The CDR3 here is CASSQVGSGAGEFNEQFF. The CDR3 DNA follows: TGCGCCAGCAGCCAAGTTGGATCGGGAGCGGGGGAGTTTAATGAGCAGTTCTTC.